The entry below describes one T cell receptor (beta chain). The germline gives CDR1 DFQATT, CDR2 SNEGSKA (reference sequence). The trim removed 0 bases at V and 4 bases at J, leaving 4 bases unmatched. This CDR3 spans 14 amino acids. The entry originates in a study of T-cell memory formation after mild COVID-19. Study at large: The TCR clusters were mostly specific to one donor.

Via MiXCR, TCRdb re-called the 5' RACE reads, giving one row per CDR3 protein. The repertoire includes roughly 300,000 distinct CDR3 sequences, 12% to 15% of them detected once, and 22% sits in the top ten. The sequenced material came from PBMCs or a T cell subset sorted from them (not recorded which). This receptor was taken from a man younger than 35 who had mild COVID-19 (a few samples of this study predate the infection). Cell type and time point are not known. The chain couples TRBV20-1 to TRBJ2-3; 7 positions match TRBD2. CDR3 residues: CSARDRRGADTQYF. In DNA, the CDR3 is TGCAGTGCTAGAGATAGACGGGGGGCAGATACGCAGTATTTT.